This TCR beta chain was retrieved from a study of shared clonotypes between healthy human individuals (TCRdb year 2020). Describing the broader study: The cohort included three men and a couple of women between 18 and 49 years of age. For each donor, three plates each were used for CD4 naive and CD4 memory, two plates were used for CD8 naive, and one plate was used for CD8 memory. Libraries were prepared and TCR repertoires were sequenced by different laboratories using diverse techniques, in order to increase sequencing depth and limit assay-specific biases. The study deeply sequenced blood TCR repertoires of about 5 healthy adults to estimate repertoire size and the extent of clonotype sharing between individuals. Per donor, leukapheresis produced somewhere between about 0.94 and 9.5 billion PBMCs. The study at large found these results: Pairwise subsampling led to the expectation that sequencing depth would affect the degree of clonotype sharing among donors. Naive subsets generally had larger estimated clonotype richness than memory subsets. Sampling was limited to blood, and TCR repertoires in tissue likely differ from TCR repertoires in blood. The small number of donors limited the genetic and exposure-history diversity represented. Rarefaction of sorted-subset datasets indicated incomplete sequencing despite the large sequencing depth. Sharing across a handful of donors was observed for roughly 5.4% of naive CD4, over 3% of naive CD8, about 2.3% of memory CD4, and roughly 0.4% of memory CD8 clonotypes. Clonotypes shared by all four sorted-subset donors showed higher generation probabilities than non-shared clonotypes.

The donors were healthy, HIV-negative adults with no recently reported acute infections or vaccinations. Every donor was a Caucasian adult living in Nashville, Tennessee, USA. CD4+ T cells were enriched by magnetic negative selection, after which naive cells were positively selected on CD45RA and the negative fraction was taken as the memory subset. Blood was collected by leukapheresis, and PBMCs were isolated by Ficoll-Histopaque density gradient centrifugation and then cryopreserved in liquid nitrogen vapor phase. Analytical flow cytometry was used to check the purity and quantity of each magnetically sorted T cell population. Each sorted fraction had its genomic DNA isolated and then quantified by UV absorbance on a Nanodrop 2000c. Its CDR3 holds 14 amino acids, cysteine through phenylalanine. Only CDR3 DNA remains: 42 bases, in frame from the first base. The germline V gene gives CDR1 as KGHSH and CDR2 as LQKENI. Trimming removed 3 bases from V and 0 bases from J, leaving 6 bases between the germline ends.

Points on this clone: It has no known antigen specificity. Base qualities are not recorded, but no much larger clone differs from it by a single base.

Using the deep immunoSEQ assay, TCR CDR3 regions were amplified from genomic DNA by multiplex PCR. Extracted genomic DNA from each cell subset was spread evenly across all wells of several immunoSEQ 96-well plates, with each plate serving as a replicate. Each replicate PCR for sorted subsets received about 210 ng genomic DNA, equal to about 30,000 T cell genomes. Purified libraries were measured with a Qubit 3.0 fluorometer, size-checked on a Bioanalyzer 2100, and measured again with the KAPA Library Quantification kit. Every immunoSEQ 96-well plate was sequenced on a dedicated single-read 150-cycle Illumina NextSeq 550 flow cell. In the paper's pipeline: The immunoSEQ output contained only junctional sequences without quality scores, so filtering could not match that applied to full-length reads. Sequences were annotated with PyIR, a Python wrapper for IgBLAST v1.9, using IMGT germline references to assign V/J genes and CDR3. Reads with weak V/J assignments (E-value above 1e-6), missing CDR3, stop codons, out-of-frame junctions, or ambiguous translated residues were removed. V3J clonotypes were defined by identical inferred V gene, J gene, and CDR3 amino acid sequence. Percentage overlap between repertoires was calculated by dividing the number of shared unique clonotypes by the size of the smaller repertoire. Richness of each repertoire was evaluated using RTK rarefaction, the Chao1 estimator, and Recon v2.1 estimates of unobserved clonotypes. OLGA was used to compute generation probabilities for all TCRbeta clonotypes that the gDNA method yielded from a few donors. Imported from immuneACCESS, the table was reduced by TCRdb to in-frame sequences with V and J called. These copies leave out some clones; in studies compared against another copy, an unresolved V gene accounts for under half, and the cause of the remainder is not known. Clone size and V and J calls were adopted from that table, with D and trimming inferred from the DNA. The sample table lists about 190,000 clones, approximately 62% of them with a count of one. Of the sample, about 9.4% is held by the ten largest clones.

The chain is made from TRBV18 and TRBJ1-3; the D gene cannot be named for sure. Input material: memory CD4+ T cells sorted from blood. The cell subset or site label, as the study defines it: CD45RA-negative fraction. This clonotype was obtained from a man in his thirties or forties in good health. For the CDR3, the sequence is CASSPGGSGNTIYF. The DNA sequence is as follows: TGTGCCAGCTCACCGGGCGGCTCTGGAAACACCATATATTTT.